This T cell receptor (beta chain) is from a study of OX40 agonist ivuxolimab in advanced cancers. In the study overall: Ivuxolimab was an agonistic, fully human IgG2 monoclonal antibody directed against OX40 (CD134), a costimulatory receptor. In the dose-escalation cohort, 70% to 85% of patients were male, and the mean age was approximately 60 years, with a range of 23 to 79. The point of sequencing TCRbeta in the periphery was to test whether ivuxolimab changed TCR sequence diversity and drove clonal T-cell expansion. Of the roughly 51 patients in dose escalation, about 20 had hepatocellular carcinoma, some 15 had melanoma, 9 had renal cell carcinoma and 9 had head and neck cancer. Patients were allowed to have had prior anti-PD-1, anti-PD-L1 or anti-CTLA-4 therapy, and 40% of the dose-escalation patients had been treated with checkpoint inhibitors. Intravenous ivuxolimab was administered to patients every 2 weeks at six dose levels: 0.01, 0.1, 0.3, 1.5, 3 and 10 mg/kg. The paper describes the monotherapy dose-escalation part (N of about 50 patients) of the phase I trial of ivuxolimab. Three dose-escalation patients achieved partial responses, one with hepatocellular carcinoma and two with cutaneous melanoma. The paper as a whole reports these results and caveats: Low levels of normalized T-cell clonal expansion were also seen in some patients who did not respond. After ivuxolimab, more expanded clones were found on average in CD8+ T cells than in CD4+ T cells. At doses of 0.1 to 3.0 mg/kg, clonal expansion of both CD4+ and CD8+ T cells in blood was seen between baseline and week 6. Which antigens the clonally expanded peripheral T cells were specific for was not determined. In partial responders in the 0.1-3.0 mg/kg groups, normalized peripheral clonal expansion was found to be among the lowest, especially among CD8+ T cells.

A distance of 7 bases separates the germline ends of V and J, which lose 1 base and 0 bases respectively. The germline V gene specifies SGHNT as CDR1 and YENEEA as CDR2. The CDR3 numbers 15 residues from cysteine through phenylalanine. Kept here is only the CDR3 DNA, which spans 45 bases and is read in frame from base 1. Patients with autoimmune disease history or receiving systemic immunosuppression were excluded from the trial. Peripheral blood for TCR sequencing was collected from all dose cohorts at baseline, on cycle 4 day 1, and on cycle 7 day 1. Samples were obtained from an open-label, multicenter, first-in-human phase I dose-escalation trial of ivuxolimab. Adults with locally advanced or metastatic melanoma, renal cell, hepatocellular, or head and neck squamous cell carcinoma were enrolled in the trial. CD4+ and CD8+ T cells were sorted separately from peripheral blood before TCR sequencing.

Genomic DNA was extracted from sorted cells for sequencing of the TCRbeta CDR3 region. The immunoSEQ Assay was used to sequence the TCRbeta CDR3 regions. What TCRdb holds here is the immuneACCESS table cut down to in-frame rearrangements. Part of the clones is not present; checked against another copy, under half of the missing clones reflect an unresolved V gene, and the others are unexplained. Present in this sample are 75,000 to 100,000 clones, more than 80% of which were seen just once. The biggest ten clones account for around 2.9% of the sample. Details on this clone: What this receptor recognizes is not known. Nothing much larger sits one base from this clone, and base qualities are not available.

The sequence joins TRBV11-3 to TRBJ2-1; the D segment could be TRBD1, given 5 matching bases. The sample here was CD4+ or CD8+ T cells sorted from blood, taken in a trial of the OX40 agonist ivuxolimab. The sequence derives from an adult with an advanced solid tumor such as melanoma, head and neck, liver or kidney cancer. Here is the DNA: TGTGCCAGCAGCTTAGGGACAACCTCCTACAATGAGCAGTTCTTC. This is translated as CASSLGTTSYNEQFF.